Detailed here is one T cell receptor (beta chain). Other DNA sequences in this sample translate to the same CDR3. These data are taken from a study of blood T cell repertoires in COVID-19. The participants were between roughly 18 and 100 years old and came from some 25 US areas. Clones were sequenced by immunoSEQ multiplex PCR, and TCRdb holds only the in-frame ones, with some missing. The table shows around 300,000 clones, with around 90% occurring only once. J gave up 4 bases and V 0 bases, and 2 bases lay outside the gene matches. CDR3 length: 14 residues. From germline, CDR1 is KGHSH and CDR2 LQKENI.

This receptor was identified in a woman aged 40-49 years who had recovered from COVID-19. Sequenced material: PBMCs or T cells enriched from blood (not recorded which). This chain connects TRBV18 to TRBJ1-1, with 7 bases fitting TRBD1. In DNA form, the CDR3 reads TGTGCCAGCTCACCACCGCCAGGGGGCACTGAAGCTTTCTTT. It specifies CASSPPPGGTEAFF. Combining the CDR3 with reference TRBV18 and TRBJ1-1 gives the whole variable domain NAGVMQNPRHLVRRRGQEARLRCSPMKGHSHVYWYRQLPEEGLKFMVYLQKENIIDESGMPKERFSAEFPKEGPSILRIQQVVRGDSAAYFCASSPPPGGTEAFFGQGTRLTVV.